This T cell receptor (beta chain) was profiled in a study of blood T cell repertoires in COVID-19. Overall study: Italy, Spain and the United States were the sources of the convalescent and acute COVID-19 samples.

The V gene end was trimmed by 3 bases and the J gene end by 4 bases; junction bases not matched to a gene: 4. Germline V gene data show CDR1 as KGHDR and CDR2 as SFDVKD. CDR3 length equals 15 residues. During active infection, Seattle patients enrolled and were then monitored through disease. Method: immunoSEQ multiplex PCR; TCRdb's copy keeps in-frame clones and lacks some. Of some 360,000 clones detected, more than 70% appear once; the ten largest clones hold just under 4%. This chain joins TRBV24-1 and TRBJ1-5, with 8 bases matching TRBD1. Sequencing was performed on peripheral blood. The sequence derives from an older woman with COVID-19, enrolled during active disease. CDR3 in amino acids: CATSDHRQGNQPQHF. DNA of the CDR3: TGTGCCACCAGTGATCACCGACAGGGGAATCAGCCCCAGCATTTT.